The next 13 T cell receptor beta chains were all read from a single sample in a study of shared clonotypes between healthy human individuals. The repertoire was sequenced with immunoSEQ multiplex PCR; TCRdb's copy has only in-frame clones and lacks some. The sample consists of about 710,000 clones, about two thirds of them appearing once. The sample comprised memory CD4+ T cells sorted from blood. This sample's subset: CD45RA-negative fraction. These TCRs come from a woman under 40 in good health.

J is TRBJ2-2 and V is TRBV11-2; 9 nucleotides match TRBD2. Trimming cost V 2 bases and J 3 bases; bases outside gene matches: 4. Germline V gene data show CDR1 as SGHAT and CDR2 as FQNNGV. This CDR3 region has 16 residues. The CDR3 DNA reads TGTGCCAGCAGCTTACATGTAGCGGGGGACACCGGGGAGCTGTTTTTT. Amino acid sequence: CASSLHVAGDTGELFF. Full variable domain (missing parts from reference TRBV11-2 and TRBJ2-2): EAGVAQSPRYKIIEKRQSVAFWCNPISGHATLYWYQQILGQGPKLLIQFQNNGVVDDSQLPKDRFSAERLKGVDSTLKIQPAKLEDSAVYLCASSLHVAGDTGELFFGEGSRLTVL.

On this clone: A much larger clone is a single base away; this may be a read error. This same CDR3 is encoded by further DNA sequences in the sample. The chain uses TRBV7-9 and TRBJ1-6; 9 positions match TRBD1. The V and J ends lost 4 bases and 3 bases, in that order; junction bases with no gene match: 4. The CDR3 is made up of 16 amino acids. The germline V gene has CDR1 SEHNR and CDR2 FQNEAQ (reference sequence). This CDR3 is CASSSGQGFYNSPLHF. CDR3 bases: TGTGCCAGCAGCTCCGGACAGGGGTTCTATAATTCACCCCTCCACTTT.

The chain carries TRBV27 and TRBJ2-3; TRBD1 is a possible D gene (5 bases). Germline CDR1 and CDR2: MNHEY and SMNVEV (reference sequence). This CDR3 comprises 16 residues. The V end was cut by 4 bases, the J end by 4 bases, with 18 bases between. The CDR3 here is CASSSSAGWFPDTQYF. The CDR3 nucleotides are TGTGCCAGCAGTTCGTCGGCAGGGTGGTTCCCAGATACGCAGTATTTT.

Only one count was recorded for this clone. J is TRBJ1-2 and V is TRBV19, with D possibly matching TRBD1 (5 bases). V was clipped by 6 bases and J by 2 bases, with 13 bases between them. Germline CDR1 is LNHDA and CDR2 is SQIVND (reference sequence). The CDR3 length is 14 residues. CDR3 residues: CASSEGRLNYGYTF. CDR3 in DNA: TGTGCCAGTAGCGAGGGACGGCTGAACTATGGCTACACCTTC.

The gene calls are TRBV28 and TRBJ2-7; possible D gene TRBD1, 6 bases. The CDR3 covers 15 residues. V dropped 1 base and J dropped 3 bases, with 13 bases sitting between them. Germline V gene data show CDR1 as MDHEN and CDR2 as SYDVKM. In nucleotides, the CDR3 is TGTGCCAGCAGTTTATTTGCAGGGGCTGGCTACGAGCAGTACTTC. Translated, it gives CASSLFAGAGYEQYF.

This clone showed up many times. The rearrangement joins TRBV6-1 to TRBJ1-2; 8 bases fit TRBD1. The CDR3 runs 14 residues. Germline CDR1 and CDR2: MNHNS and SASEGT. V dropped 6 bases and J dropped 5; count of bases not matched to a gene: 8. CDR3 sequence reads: CASSQDRASYGYTF. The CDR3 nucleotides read TGTGCCAGCAGCCAGGACAGGGCCTCATATGGCTACACCTTC.

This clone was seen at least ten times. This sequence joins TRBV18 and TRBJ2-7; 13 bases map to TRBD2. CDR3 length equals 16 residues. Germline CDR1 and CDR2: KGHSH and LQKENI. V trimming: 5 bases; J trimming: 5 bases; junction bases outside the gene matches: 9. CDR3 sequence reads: CASSDRTSGSSDEQYF. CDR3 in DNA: TGTGCCAGCTCAGACAGGACTAGCGGGAGTTCGGACGAGCAGTACTTC.

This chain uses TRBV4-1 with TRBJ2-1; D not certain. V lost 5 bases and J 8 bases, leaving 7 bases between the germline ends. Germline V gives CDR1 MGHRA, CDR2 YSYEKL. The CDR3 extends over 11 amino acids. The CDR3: CASSVRDEQFF. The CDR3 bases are TGCGCCAGCAGCGTCCGGGATGAGCAGTTCTTC.

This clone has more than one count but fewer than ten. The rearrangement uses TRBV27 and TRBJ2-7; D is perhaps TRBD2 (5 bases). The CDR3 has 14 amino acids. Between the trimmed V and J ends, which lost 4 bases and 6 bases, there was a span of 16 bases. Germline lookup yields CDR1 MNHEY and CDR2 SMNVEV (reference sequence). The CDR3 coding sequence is TGTGCCAGCAGTTCGAGGACTGCCCCCTCCGAGCAGTACTTC. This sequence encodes CASSSRTAPSEQYF.

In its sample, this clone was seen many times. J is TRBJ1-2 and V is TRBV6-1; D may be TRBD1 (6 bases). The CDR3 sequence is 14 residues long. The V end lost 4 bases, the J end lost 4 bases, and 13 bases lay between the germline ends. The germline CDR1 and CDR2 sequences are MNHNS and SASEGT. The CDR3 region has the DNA TGTGCCAGCAGTGTTTCTGGACAGACCTATGGCTACACCTTC. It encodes CASSVSGQTYGYTF.

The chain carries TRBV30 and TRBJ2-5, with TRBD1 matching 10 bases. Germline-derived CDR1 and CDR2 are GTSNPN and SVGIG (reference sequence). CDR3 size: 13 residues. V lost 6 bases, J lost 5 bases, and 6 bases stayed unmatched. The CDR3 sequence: CACETGGIETQYF. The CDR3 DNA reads TGTGCCTGCGAGACAGGGGGCATCGAGACCCAGTACTTC.

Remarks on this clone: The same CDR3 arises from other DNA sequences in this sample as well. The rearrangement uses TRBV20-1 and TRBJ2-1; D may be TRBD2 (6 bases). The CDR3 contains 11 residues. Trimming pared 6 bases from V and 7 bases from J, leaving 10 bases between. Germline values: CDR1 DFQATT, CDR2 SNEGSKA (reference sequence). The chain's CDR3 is CSAGDLNEQFF. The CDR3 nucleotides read TGCAGTGCGGGGGACTTGAATGAGCAGTTCTTC.

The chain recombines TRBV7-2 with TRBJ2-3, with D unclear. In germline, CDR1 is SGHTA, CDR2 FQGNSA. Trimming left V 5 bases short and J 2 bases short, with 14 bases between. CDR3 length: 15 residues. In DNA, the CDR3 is TGTGCCAGCAGCCGGATAGCATTAATCACAGATACGCAGTATTTT. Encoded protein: CASSRIALITDTQYF.